Below, 13 T cell receptor beta chains from the same sample are listed, as sequenced in a study of blood T cell repertoires in COVID-19. Clones were sequenced by immunoSEQ multiplex PCR, and TCRdb holds only the in-frame ones, with some missing. The sample lists a few hundred thousand clones, more than 70% occurring once. The sequenced material came from PBMCs or T cells enriched from blood (not recorded which). These receptors came from a woman aged 40 to 50 with acute COVID-19.

The chain combines TRBV9 with TRBJ2-2; a possible D gene is TRBD1 (5 bases). Germline V gene sequence: CDR1 SGDLS, CDR2 YYNGEE. There are 14 residues in the CDR3. The germline V and J ends were trimmed by 0 bases and 5 bases, with 8 bases remaining between them. CDR3 in amino acids: CASSVVQGTGELFF. The CDR3 coding sequence is TGTGCCAGCAGCGTAGTCCAGGGAACCGGGGAGCTGTTTTTT. The full variable domain, rest sourced from reference TRBV9 and TRBJ2-2, is DSGVTQTPKHLITATGQRVTLRCSPRSGDLSVYWYQQSLDQGLQFLIQYYNGEERAKGNILERFSAQQFPDLHSELNLSSLELGDSALYFCASSVVQGTGELFFGEGSRLTVL.

The chain links TRBV27 to TRBJ2-7; D unresolved. In germline, CDR1 is MNHEY, CDR2 SMNVEV (reference sequence). The CDR3 contains 15 residues. V was cut by 2 bases and J by 4 bases, with 15 bases left in between. CDR3 nucleotide sequence: TGTGCCAGCAGTTTAAGAAGTGGAGAATGGTACGAGCAGTACTTC. Translating gives CASSLRSGEWYEQYF.

In this sample, this clone turned up a few times. This chain links TRBV14 with TRBJ1-5; possibly TRBD1 for D (6 bases). The CDR3 covers 17 residues. V shed 0 bases and J shed 2 bases, with 14 bases lying between them. The germline gives CDR1 SGHDN, CDR2 FVKESK. The CDR3: CASSQDRQVIGNQPQHF. The CDR3 DNA is TGTGCCAGCAGCCAAGATCGACAGGTGATTGGCAATCAGCCCCAGCATTTT.

For the CDR3, the DNA is TGTGCCAGCAGCTTAGACCCCGGACTAGCGGGAGTATTGGATACGCAGTATTTT. Residues: CASSLDPGLAGVLDTQYF. This chain links TRBV11-3 with TRBJ2-3, with 13 positions matching TRBD2. CDR1 is SGHNT and CDR2 is YENEEA in the germline V gene. Trimming removed 0 bases from V and 6 bases from J; junction bases left unmatched: 9. The CDR3 spans 18 residues.

The V and J genes are TRBV28 and TRBJ2-2, with D maybe TRBD1 (5 bases). The V gene lost 6 bases and the J gene lost 2 bases, with 10 bases spanning the gap. The CDR3 extends over 14 amino acids. Germline V gene lookup returns CDR1 MDHEN and CDR2 SYDVKM. Written as DNA, the CDR3 is TGTGCCAGCAGGGGGCTACCCAACACCGGGGAGCTGTTTTTT. This codes for CASRGLPNTGELFF.

This sequence joins TRBV27 and TRBJ2-5, with D perhaps matching TRBD1 (5 bases). This CDR3 has 15 amino acids. Germline V CDR1 and CDR2: MNHEY, SMNVEV (reference sequence). The V end was cut by 5 bases, the J end by 0 bases, with 13 bases between. CDR3 sequence reads: CASSTIQAYQETQYF. Written as DNA, the CDR3 is TGTGCCAGCAGTACGATACAGGCGTACCAAGAGACCCAGTACTTC.

V is TRBV18 and J is TRBJ1-6, with a possible D match to TRBD1 (5 bases). V gave up 2 bases and J gave up 3 bases, with 8 bases separating them. Germline V CDR1 and CDR2: KGHSH, LQKENI. The CDR3 loop spans 15 amino acids. The CDR3 sequence is CASSPATDYNSPLHF. DNA for the CDR3: TGTGCCAGCTCACCAGCGACAGACTATAATTCACCCCTCCACTTT. Full variable domain (missing parts from reference TRBV18 and TRBJ1-6): NAGVMQNPRHLVRRRGQEARLRCSPMKGHSHVYWYRQLPEEGLKFMVYLQKENIIDESGMPKERFSAEFPKEGPSILRIQQVVRGDSAAYFCASSPATDYNSPLHFGNGTRLTVT.

This chain links TRBV21-1 with TRBJ2-1; the table's D call, TRBD2, has no DNA check behind it. TRBV21-1 represents a pseudogene. The CDR3 spans 20 residues. The DNA of the CDR3 is TGTGCCAGCAGCAATGTTTTACGGCGGGAGTCGCATTTTTGCCACAATGAGCAGTTCTTC. Its protein is CASSNVLRRESHFCHNEQFF.

The chain carries TRBV6-2 or TRBV6-3 and TRBJ1-1; no clear D gene. The germline V gene has CDR1 MNHEY and CDR2 SVGEGT. V lost 5 bases to trimming and J lost 1 base, with 14 bases between them. The CDR3 loop spans 15 amino acids. This CDR3 is CASSDPVAGNTEAFF. The CDR3 DNA is TGTGCCAGCAGTGATCCCGTCGCAGGGAACACTGAAGCTTTCTTT.

This sequence joins TRBV7-9 and TRBJ1-6, with D tentatively TRBD1 (5 bases). Germline V gives CDR1 SEHNR, CDR2 FQNEAQ (reference sequence). V lost 5 bases, J lost 5 bases, and 13 bases lay in between. The CDR3 extends over 15 amino acids. CDR3 DNA sequence: TGTGCCAGCAGCACAAACAGGAATAATAATTCACCCCTCCACTTT. Its translation: CASSTNRNNNSPLHF.

The chain is built from TRBV7-6 and TRBJ1-5; TRBD1 is a possible D gene (5 bases). CDR3 length equals 14 residues. Germline V CDR1 and CDR2: SGHVS, FNYEAQ. Trimming cost V 0 bases and J 9 bases, with 12 bases left between them. This CDR3 reads CASSLAGREGPQHF. The CDR3 bases are TGTGCCAGCAGCTTAGCGGGCAGGGAAGGGCCCCAGCATTTT.

V is TRBV3-1 (or the pseudogene TRBV3-2) and J is TRBJ2-3, with TRBD1 identical over 7 bases. Germline assignment: CDR1 LGHDT and CDR2 YNNKEL (reference sequence). The CDR3 has 15 amino acids. The ends lost 0 bases at V and 4 bases at J; junction bases unmatched: 4. CDR3 in DNA: TGTGCCAGCAGCCAAGATTGGCAGGGGGCAGATACGCAGTATTTT. Encoded protein: CASSQDWQGADTQYF.

The V and J genes are TRBV5-1 and TRBJ2-7, with 8 bases aligning to TRBD1. Per the germline V gene, CDR1 is SGHRS and CDR2 is YFSETQ. The CDR3 is made up of 16 amino acids. The J segment lost 3 bases and the V segment lost 3 bases, leaving 11 bases of the junction unmatched. CDR3 bases: TGCGCCAGCAGCTACAACTCGGCGACAGGGGTCTACGAGCAGTACTTC. Translated, it gives CASSYNSATGVYEQYF.